This T cell receptor beta chain was recorded in a study of T-cell reconstitution after alpha-beta-depleted transplantation in children. This clonotype was counted only a few times. The library targeted TCRbeta and was prepared with unique molecular identifiers. TCRdb fed the PCR reads into MiXCR, producing one record per CDR3 protein. In the table there are about 540,000 distinct CDR3 sequences, around 20% of which are singletons. Germline V CDR1 and CDR2: MGHDK, SYGVNS. The length of the CDR3 is 13 residues. Trimming removed 8 bases at V and 1 base at J, with 11 bases between. This specimen consisted of PBMCs from the stem cell graft donor, obtained from the stem cell graft. The origin of this receptor is a human donor who donated a stem cell graft to a child with acute lymphoblastic leukemia. This chain joins TRBV25-1 and TRBJ1-1, with D unresolved. The CDR3 region is CASSVTRNTEAFF. CDR3 DNA sequence: TGTGCCAGCTCTGTCACCAGGAACACTGAAGCTTTCTTT.